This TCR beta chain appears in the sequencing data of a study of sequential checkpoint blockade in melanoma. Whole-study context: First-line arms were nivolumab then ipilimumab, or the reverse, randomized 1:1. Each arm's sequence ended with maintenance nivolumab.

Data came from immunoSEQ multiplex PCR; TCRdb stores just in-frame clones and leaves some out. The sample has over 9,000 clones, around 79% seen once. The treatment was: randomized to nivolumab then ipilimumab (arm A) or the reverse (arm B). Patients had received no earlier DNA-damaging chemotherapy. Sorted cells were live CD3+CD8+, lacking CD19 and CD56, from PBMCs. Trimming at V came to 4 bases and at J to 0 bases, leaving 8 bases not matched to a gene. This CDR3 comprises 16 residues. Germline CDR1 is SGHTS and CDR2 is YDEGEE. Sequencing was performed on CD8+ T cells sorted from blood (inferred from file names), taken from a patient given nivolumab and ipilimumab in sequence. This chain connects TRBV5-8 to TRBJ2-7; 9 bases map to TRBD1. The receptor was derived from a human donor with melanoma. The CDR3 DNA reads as TGTGCCAGCAGCCGAGTGGGACAGGGAAGCTCCTACGAGCAGTACTTC. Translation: CASSRVGQGSSYEQYF.